A single sample gave rise to the 20 T cell receptor beta chains below, sequenced in a study of cytomegalovirus exposure and HLA in healthy donors. Use of 60 Vbeta and 13 Jbeta primers characterized the PCR. Clones were read by immunoSEQ multiplex PCR, and TCRdb kept only the in-frame ones, dropping some. The profile shows around 100,000 clones, approximately 70% of them singletons. Sequenced: PBMCs. The receptors were gathered from a woman younger than 45 in good health and CMV-seronegative.

The chain is built from TRBV2 and TRBJ1-2, with 8 bases matching TRBD1. This CDR3 contains 13 residues. J gave up 7 bases and V 7 bases, and 8 bases lay outside the gene matches. Germline V gives CDR1 SNHLY, CDR2 FYNNEI. Here the CDR3 reads CASTSQGAGGYTF. CDR3 nucleotides: TGTGCCAGCACCAGCCAGGGGGCGGGTGGCTACACCTTC. Full variable domain (remainder filled in from reference TRBV2 and TRBJ1-2): EPEVTQTPSHQVTQMGQEVILRCVPISNHLYFYWYRQILGQKVEFLVSFYNNEISEKSEIFDDQFSVERPDGSNFTLKIRSTKLEDSAMYFCASTSQGAGGYTFGSGTRLTVV.

This chain connects TRBV7-2 to TRBJ2-3, with 9 nucleotides matching TRBD1. Trimming took 1 base from V and 3 from J; bases not matched to a gene: 2. This CDR3 contains 15 residues. Germline V lookup: CDR1 SGHTA, CDR2 FQGNSA. In DNA form, the CDR3 reads TGTGCCAGCAGCTTAGACAGGGGGCGGACAGATACGCAGTATTTT. Protein: CASSLDRGRTDTQYF. Full variable domain (outside the CDR3, taken from reference TRBV7-2 and TRBJ2-3): GAGVSQSPSNKVTEKGKDVELRCDPISGHTALYWYRQSLGQGLEFLIYFQGNSAPDKSGLPSDRFSAERTGGSVSTLTIQRTQQEDSAVYLCASSLDRGRTDTQYFGPGTRLTVL.

There are a few counts of this clone. The gene calls are TRBV5-1 and TRBJ2-6, with a weak D call TRBD1 (5 bases). V gave up 0 bases and J gave up 2 bases, with 9 bases separating them. This CDR3 spans 16 amino acids. The germline gives CDR1 SGHRS, CDR2 YFSETQ. The CDR3 is CASSLAVGAGANVLTF. CDR3 DNA sequence: TGCGCCAGCAGCTTGGCCGTAGGGGCTGGGGCCAACGTCCTGACTTTC.

The rearrangement uses TRBV27 and TRBJ1-5; D uncertain. CDR3 length equals 15 residues. Germline loops: CDR1 MNHEY, CDR2 SMNVEV (reference sequence). Trimming pared 5 bases from V and 0 bases from J, leaving 11 bases between. The CDR3 nucleotides read TGTGCCAGCAGTGAGGTCAGATTTAGCAATCAGCCCCAGCATTTT. Residues: CASSEVRFSNQPQHF.

This clone was detected only a few times. J is TRBJ1-5 and V is TRBV6-6; 10 nucleotides match TRBD1. CDR1 MNHNY and CDR2 SVGAGI come from the germline V gene (reference sequence). Trimming cost V 5 bases and J 1 base; bases outside gene matches: 5. There are 16 residues in the CDR3. In nucleotides, the CDR3 is TGTGCCAGCAGTCAGAGACAGGGGGCGAGCAATCAGCCCCAGCATTTT. Residues: CASSQRQGASNQPQHF.

The CDR3 coding sequence is TGTGCCAGCAGCCTAACAGGGACGGACTATGGCTACACCTTC. Translating it yields CASSLTGTDYGYTF. The gene calls are TRBV7-9 and TRBJ1-2; D is possibly TRBD1 (6 bases). The CDR3 is made up of 14 amino acids. CDR1 is SEHNR, CDR2 FQNEAQ, per germline (reference sequence). Trimming left V 5 bases short and J 3 bases short, with 13 bases between.

The chain couples TRBV5-1 to TRBJ2-1; D not resolved. From germline, CDR1 is SGHRS and CDR2 YFSETQ. The CDR3 totals 13 residues. Deletions cut 4 bases from V and 8 bases from J, with 13 bases between. CDR3 in DNA: TGCGCCAGCAGCCTCTCCGCTAGGTATGAGCAGTTCTTC. Amino acids: CASSLSARYEQFF.

The CDR3 is CASSSPWQGARGYTF. CDR3 coding DNA: TGTGCCAGTAGTAGTCCCTGGCAGGGGGCGAGAGGCTACACCTTC. The V and J genes are TRBV19 and TRBJ1-2, with 8 positions matching TRBD1. Trimming cost V 4 bases and J 8 bases; bases outside gene matches: 12. This CDR3 region has 15 residues. Germline CDR1 LNHDA, CDR2 SQIVND (reference sequence). The full variable domain, rest sourced from reference TRBV19 and TRBJ1-2, is DGGITQSPKYLFRKEGQNVTLSCEQNLNHDAMYWYRQDPGQGLRLIYYSQIVNDFQKGDIAEGYSVSREKKESFPLTVTSAQKNPTAFYLCASSSPWQGARGYTFGSGTRLTVV.

The V gene is TRBV30, the J gene TRBJ1-1; 7 nucleotides agree with TRBD1. The CDR3 is made up of 13 amino acids. Germline loops: CDR1 GTSNPN, CDR2 SVGIG (reference sequence). V was clipped by 3 bases and J by 4 bases; unmatched bases: 5. CDR3: CAWSHRGRTEAFF. CDR3 nucleotide sequence: TGTGCCTGGAGCCACAGGGGTCGCACTGAAGCTTTCTTT.

J is TRBJ2-5 and V is TRBV6-6; D gene uncertain. The J call may be incorrect, as the DNA end agrees better with TRBJ2-7. The CDR3 has 13 amino acids. Germline V gene lookup returns CDR1 MNHNY and CDR2 SVGAGI (reference sequence). In nucleotides, the CDR3 is TGTGCCAGCAGTTACTCCCAAGACTACGAGCAGTACTTC. Protein product: CASSYSQDYEQYF.

This chain links TRBV2 with TRBJ1-1; perhaps TRBD1 as D (6 bases). CDR3 length equals 15 residues. Germline lookup yields CDR1 SNHLY and CDR2 FYNNEI. The V and J ends lost 4 bases and 1 base respectively, with 13 bases between them. For the CDR3, the DNA is TGTGCCAGCAGTGCACAGGGTGAGGGGAACACTGAAGCTTTCTTT. Amino acids: CASSAQGEGNTEAFF.

V and J are TRBV19 and TRBJ1-1, with 7 positions matching TRBD1. Germline trimming cut 3 bases from V and 2 bases from J; bases unmatched to any gene: 12. The CDR3 is 17 residues long. In germline, CDR1 is LNHDA, CDR2 SQIVND (reference sequence). CDR3 DNA: TGTGCCAGTAGTATCCCCCGGGACAGATCATTTAACACTGAAGCTTTCTTT. It translates to CASSIPRDRSFNTEAFF.

V gene TRBV12-5 combines with J gene TRBJ2-2; no clear D gene. CDR3 length: 12 residues. Germline CDR1 reads LGHNT; CDR2 reads FRNRAP. V gave up 3 bases and J gave up 3 bases, with 2 bases separating them. CDR3 bases: TGTGCTAGTGGTTTCGACACCGGGGAGCTGTTTTTT. Amino acid sequence: CASGFDTGELFF.

The chain uses TRBV11-3 and TRBJ2-1; TRBD1 matches at 9 bases. Germline assignment: CDR1 SGHNT and CDR2 YENEEA. Trimming took 3 bases from V and 1 from J; bases not matched to a gene: 1. CDR3 length equals 15 residues. DNA of the CDR3: TGTGCCAGCAGCTTGGACAGGGGATCCTACAATGAGCAGTTCTTC. It codes for CASSLDRGSYNEQFF.

The chain is built from TRBV6-6 and TRBJ2-7, with TRBD1 identical over 9 bases. The CDR3 totals 13 residues. J was trimmed by 6 bases and V by 5 bases; bases with no gene match: 5. Germline-derived CDR1 and CDR2 are MNHNY and SVGAGI (reference sequence). CDR3 sequence (DNA): TGTGCCAGCAGTCCCGGGACAGGGATCGAGCAGTACTTC. It specifies CASSPGTGIEQYF.

This clone was detected a few times. The V and J genes are TRBV30 and TRBJ2-2; D possibly corresponds to TRBD2 (5 bases). The CDR3 extends over 12 amino acids. V was trimmed by 0 bases and J by 7 bases, leaving 6 bases between them. Germline-derived CDR1 and CDR2 are GTSNPN and SVGIG (reference sequence). The CDR3 region is CAWSVGSGELFF. The CDR3 DNA reads as TGTGCCTGGAGTGTAGGGAGCGGGGAGCTGTTTTTT.

This clone has more than one count but fewer than ten. V is TRBV19 and J is TRBJ1-5; the match to TRBD1 covers 8 bases. This CDR3 is 14 amino acids long. Germline V gene sequence: CDR1 LNHDA, CDR2 SQIVND (reference sequence). With 7 bases clipped from V and 5 bases from J, the junction kept 7 bases outside the gene matches. CDR3 nucleotides: TGTGCCAGTAACCAGACAGGGGATGATCAGCCCCAGCATTTT. It translates to CASNQTGDDQPQHF.

V is TRBV6-5 and J is TRBJ2-2; no clear D. With 6 bases removed from V and 1 base from J, the gap between germline ends came to 9 bases. Per the germline V gene, CDR1 is MNHEY and CDR2 is SVGAGI. This CDR3 spans 14 amino acids. The CDR3 protein is CASRKEKNTGELFF. For the CDR3, the DNA is TGTGCCAGCAGAAAGGAGAAGAACACCGGGGAGCTGTTTTTT.

The rearrangement joins TRBV18 to TRBJ2-3, with 8 bases aligning to TRBD2. This CDR3 has 14 residues. Germline loops: CDR1 KGHSH, CDR2 LQKENI. V shed 6 bases and J 5 bases; nucleotides not matched to a gene: 7. This CDR3 is CASSAGGLGDTQYF. The CDR3 DNA sequence: TGTGCCAGCTCCGCGGGGGGTCTTGGAGATACGCAGTATTTT.

The chain joins TRBV6-6 to TRBJ2-3; 9 bases match TRBD1. The germline V gene encodes CDR1 MNHNY and CDR2 SVGAGI (reference sequence). Trimming removed 0 bases from V and 5 bases from J; junction bases left unmatched: 6. The CDR3 is 16 residues long. The CDR3 is CASSYSRTGVIDTQYF. In DNA, the CDR3 is TGTGCCAGCAGTTACTCGCGGACAGGGGTAATAGATACGCAGTATTTT.